Following are 27 T cell receptor beta chains from one sample sequenced in a study of blood T cells in healthy people across ages. A second PCR of roughly 6 to 12 cycles used a sample-barcoded 5' primer and a J-beta primer mix. TCRdb passed the 5' RACE reads through MiXCR, listing each CDR3 protein once. The data show over a million distinct CDR3 sequences, around 43% seen once. Sample: blood. Every receptor here comes from a woman aged 55-69 years in good health.

The J gene is TRBJ2-7, the V gene TRBV6-5, with TRBD2 as a possible D gene (7 bases). Per germline, CDR1 MNHEY and CDR2 SVGAGI. The CDR3 totals 14 residues. V lost 2 bases, J lost 4 bases, and 12 bases lay in between. CDR3 sequence reads: CASSYRGGIYEQYF. CDR3 coding DNA: TGTGCCAGCAGTTACAGGGGGGGGATATACGAGCAGTACTTC.

The gene calls are TRBV7-8 and TRBJ2-3; D possibly corresponds to TRBD1 (7 bases). The germline V and J ends were trimmed by 3 bases and 8 bases, with 12 bases remaining between them. This CDR3 is 13 amino acids long. Germline CDR1 is SGHVS and CDR2 is FQNEAQ. CDR3 sequence reads: CASSFPGGGTQYF. The CDR3 region has the DNA TGTGCCAGCAGCTTCCCAGGGGGAGGTACGCAGTATTTT.

J is TRBJ1-6 and V is TRBV3-1; D is possibly TRBD1 (5 bases). Germline lookup yields CDR1 LGHDT and CDR2 YNNKEL (reference sequence). The CDR3 is 15 residues long. The V end was cut by 4 bases, the J end by 5 bases, with 12 bases between. Here the CDR3 DNA reads TGTGCCAGCAGCCCACAGGTGCTCGATAATTCACCCCTCCACTTT. It is translated as CASSPQVLDNSPLHF.

Note on this clonotype: A much larger clone sits a single nucleotide away, making a read error possible. J is TRBJ2-1 and V is TRBV9; 9 nucleotides align to TRBD1. Germline V gene sequence: CDR1 SGDLS, CDR2 YYNGEE. This CDR3 is built from 17 residues. CDR3 loop: CASSVGTTGTGNNGQFF. The CDR3 coding sequence is TGTGCCAGCAGCGTAGGAACTACCGGGACAGGGAACAATGGGCAGTTCTTC.

The rearrangement uses TRBV14 and TRBJ2-7; weak D call: TRBD1 (5 bases). V lost 1 base to trimming and J lost 0 bases, with 16 bases between them. This CDR3 has 17 residues. Germline-derived CDR1 and CDR2 are SGHDN and FVKESK. The CDR3 spells CASSQGPGQTSSYEQYF. CDR3 sequence (DNA): TGTGCCAGCAGCCAAGGCCCAGGACAAACGAGCTCCTACGAGCAGTACTTC.

The V call is TRBV9, the J call TRBJ2-1; 11 bases line up with TRBD2. Germline lookup yields CDR1 SGDLS and CDR2 YYNGEE. V gave up 5 bases and J gave up 6 bases; unmatched junction bases: 7. This CDR3 is built from 15 residues. The CDR3 region is CASSHTSGGPNEQFF. The CDR3 DNA sequence: TGTGCCAGCAGTCATACTAGCGGGGGACCCAATGAGCAGTTCTTC.

This clonotype was detected only a few times. V and J are TRBV25-1 and TRBJ2-2, with 8 nucleotides matching TRBD1. The CDR3 has 13 residues. Trimming cost V 8 bases and J 8 bases; bases outside gene matches: 7. Germline V gene lookup returns CDR1 MGHDK and CDR2 SYGVNS. In nucleotides, the CDR3 is TGTGCCAGCTCCGGGACAGGAAGAGGGGAGCTGTTTTTT. Its translation: CASSGTGRGELFF.

This clonotype appeared a few times. The rearrangement links TRBV20-1 to TRBJ2-1; 14 bases line up with TRBD2. CDR3 length: 19 residues. Trimming removed 4 bases from V and 0 bases from J; junction bases left unmatched: 11. Per germline, CDR1 DFQATT and CDR2 SNEGSKA (reference sequence). This chain's CDR3 is CSATSLGGLAGGSYNEQFF. The CDR3 DNA follows: TGCAGTGCTACAAGTCTCGGAGGACTAGCGGGAGGCTCCTACAATGAGCAGTTCTTC.

The table lists this clonotype with a few counts. CDR3 loop: CSARDGRAVDTQYF. The CDR3 nucleotides are TGCAGTGCTAGGGACGGGAGGGCCGTGGATACGCAGTATTTT. V usage is TRBV20-1 and J usage is TRBJ2-3; 8 bases are a match to TRBD2. The CDR3 is 14 amino acids. Germline CDR1 reads DFQATT; CDR2 reads SNEGSKA (reference sequence). J lost 6 bases, V lost 3 bases, and 8 bases had no gene match.

Concerning this clonotype: The junction departs from germline at one end; a sequencing error may be responsible. The rearrangement joins TRBV10-3 to TRBJ2-7, with D possibly matching TRBD1 (5 bases). Germline CDR1 ENHRY, CDR2 SYGVKD. This CDR3 region has 15 residues. The CDR3 reads CVISESIDSSYEQYF. The CDR3 DNA reads as TGTGTCATCAGTGAGTCGATAGACAGTTCCTACGAGCAGTACTTC.

This clonotype has just a few counts. CDR3 in DNA: TGTGCCATCAGTGAGTCCCGGAAGTCTAGCGGACCAAACTACGAGCAGTACTTC. Translation gives CAISESRKSSGPNYEQYF. J is TRBJ2-7 and V is TRBV10-3, with 7 bases aligning to TRBD2. The V segment lost 0 bases and the J segment 3 bases; nucleotides outside the gene matches: 14. The CDR3 contains 18 residues. The germline V gene encodes CDR1 ENHRY and CDR2 SYGVKD.

The table lists this clonotype with a few counts. The rearrangement links TRBV29-1 to TRBJ2-1; 15 bases fit TRBD2. This CDR3 spans 13 amino acids. Germline CDR1 and CDR2: SQVTM and ANQGSEA. The CDR3 sequence: CAGLAGGYNEQFF. DNA of the CDR3: TGCGCCGGACTAGCGGGAGGGTACAATGAGCAGTTCTTC.

The chain couples TRBV7-3 to TRBJ2-7, with a tentative D call TRBD1 (6 bases). Trimming stripped 5 bases from V and 0 bases from J, with 14 bases between. The germline CDR1 and CDR2 sequences are SGHTA and FQGTGA. The CDR3 sequence is 15 residues long. CDR3 in amino acids: CASSLSGQTSYEQYF. Here the CDR3 DNA reads TGTGCCAGCAGCCTCTCAGGACAGACCTCCTACGAGCAGTACTTC.

The chain couples TRBV11-2 to TRBJ2-3; the match to TRBD2 covers 7 bases. The CDR3 runs 17 residues. V lost 1 base to trimming and J lost 7 bases; unmatched junction nucleotides: 14. CDR1 is SGHAT and CDR2 is FQNNGV in the germline V gene. The CDR3 DNA reads TGTGCCAGCAGCTTAGTGGCAGCGGGAAATCCCCACCATACGCAGTATTTT. Its translation: CASSLVAAGNPHHTQYF.

The V and J genes are TRBV3-1 and TRBJ1-1; D is ambiguous. Germline loops: CDR1 LGHDT, CDR2 YNNKEL (reference sequence). Trimming removed 1 base from V and 4 bases from J, with 7 bases in between. The CDR3 length is 13 residues. CDR3 coding DNA: TGTGCCAGCAGCCAAGTAGGAGGCACTGAAGCTTTCTTT. Translating it yields CASSQVGGTEAFF.

This clonotype was counted a few times. V gene TRBV6-5 combines with J gene TRBJ2-7; D call uncertain. CDR1 is MNHEY and CDR2 is SVGAGI in the germline V gene. The CDR3 extends over 11 amino acids. Trimming pared 5 bases from V and 3 bases from J, leaving 5 bases between. In nucleotides, the CDR3 is TGTGCCAGCAGTAAACTCTACGAGCAGTACTTC. It encodes CASSKLYEQYF.

The chain recombines TRBV6-5 with TRBJ2-2; possibly TRBD2 for D (5 bases). The germline gives CDR1 MNHEY, CDR2 SVGAGI. Trimming cost V 6 bases and J 4 bases, with 9 bases left between them. The CDR3 is made up of 13 amino acids. The CDR3 protein is CASSPDFTGELFF. Here the CDR3 DNA reads TGTGCCAGCAGCCCGGACTTCACCGGGGAGCTGTTTTTT.

Worth noting for this clonotype: A much bigger clone sits one base away, suggesting this may be a read error. V and J are TRBV24-1 and TRBJ2-5; 9 bases agree with TRBD1. V shed 6 bases, J shed 7 bases, and the junction held 11 bases outside the gene matches. This CDR3 has 15 amino acids. The germline V gene has CDR1 KGHDR and CDR2 SFDVKD. As DNA, the CDR3 is TGTGCCACCAGTCCAGGGACAGGGCGCTACGGGACCCAGTACTTC. Its protein is CATSPGTGRYGTQYF.

The chain joins TRBV29-1 to TRBJ1-3; TRBD1 matches 7 bases. The CDR3 loop spans 14 amino acids. V shed 3 bases and J 0 bases; nucleotides not matched to a gene: 2. The V gene's germline CDR1 is SQVTM and CDR2 ANQGSEA. In DNA form, the CDR3 reads TGCAGCGTTGACGGGACAGTCTCTGGAAACACCATATATTTT. This translates into CSVDGTVSGNTIYF.

CDR3 region: CASSLAGTPGRGANVLTF. The CDR3 DNA is TGTGCCAGCAGCCTTGCCGGGACACCCGGACGTGGGGCCAACGTCCTGACTTTC. The chain joins TRBV7-6 to TRBJ2-6, with a tentative D call TRBD1 (6 bases). Germline V gene sequence: CDR1 SGHVS, CDR2 FNYEAQ. The CDR3 has 18 residues. V was trimmed by 5 bases and J by 3 bases, leaving 20 bases between them.

This clonotype was counted a few times. The CDR3 region has the DNA TGCGCCAGCAGCAAGATGCTGACTAGCGGGGTACGGCGCGAGCAGTACTTC. Protein product: CASSKMLTSGVRREQYF. This rearrangement joins TRBV5-1 to TRBJ2-7; 11 nucleotides match TRBD2. The CDR3 length is 17 residues. The J segment lost 6 bases and the V segment lost 4 bases, leaving 15 bases of the junction unmatched. CDR1 and CDR2 from the germline V gene are SGHRS and YFSETQ.

About this clonotype itself: Germline and junction disagree at one end, which may indicate a read error. V gene TRBV5-1 combines with J gene TRBJ1-5; no clear D gene. Per germline, CDR1 SGHRS and CDR2 YFSETQ. The CDR3 is 14 residues long. CDR3 in DNA: TGCGCCAACAGCTTGGTGTCAGGCGGTCAGCCCCAGCATTTT. This gives the protein CANSLVSGGQPQHF. The full variable domain, with the rest looked up from reference TRBV5-1 and TRBJ1-5, is KAGVTQTPRYLIKTRGQQVTLSCSPISGHRSVSWYQQTPGQGLQFLFEYFSETQRNKGNFPGRFSGRQFSNSRSEMNVSTLELGDSALYLCANSLVSGGQPQHFGDGTRLSIL.

This clonotype was observed a few times. This rearrangement joins TRBV7-2 to TRBJ2-1, with 12 nucleotides matching TRBD2. Germline-derived CDR1 and CDR2 are SGHTA and FQGNSA. The CDR3 has 12 amino acids. V lost 4 bases, J lost 15 bases, and 4 bases stayed unmatched. CDR3 nucleotide sequence: TGTGCCAGCAGCTATGGACTAGCGGGGCCGTTCTTC. It codes for CASSYGLAGPFF.

This clonotype was seen a few times. V gene TRBV20-1 combines with J gene TRBJ1-5; D is unclear. The CDR3 runs 16 residues. Per germline, CDR1 DFQATT and CDR2 SNEGSKA (reference sequence). The V and J ends lost 0 bases and 0 bases respectively, with 12 bases between them. CDR3 DNA: TGCAGTGCTAGAGATCTCGGGAGATTTAGCAATCAGCCCCAGCATTTT. Its protein is CSARDLGRFSNQPQHF.

V and J are TRBV29-1 and TRBJ1-2, with D perhaps TRBD1 (6 bases). CDR1 SQVTM and CDR2 ANQGSEA come from the germline V gene. There are 15 residues in the CDR3. Trimming removed 5 bases from V and 5 bases from J, with 21 bases in between. The DNA of the CDR3 is TGCAGCGTTCCCGCCGGGACCCTGGGGGCTTATGGCTACACCTTC. This translates into CSVPAGTLGAYGYTF.

A few counts support this clonotype. The rearrangement joins TRBV10-3 to TRBJ2-7; D gene unclear. V was shortened by 3 bases and J by 1 base, with 16 bases between the two germline ends. Germline values: CDR1 ENHRY, CDR2 SYGVKD. This CDR3 spans 16 amino acids. The CDR3 sequence is CAISDRLQRLSYEQYF. CDR3 coding DNA: TGTGCCATCAGTGATCGACTCCAGCGACTTTCCTACGAGCAGTACTTC.

The chain combines TRBV12-3 or TRBV12-4 with TRBJ1-5, with 11 bases matching TRBD1. J was trimmed by 6 bases and V by 6 bases; bases with no gene match: 4. CDR3 length: 14 amino acids. The CDR3 sequence is CASRGTGGVQPQHF. Written as DNA, the CDR3 is TGTGCCAGCAGGGGGACAGGGGGAGTTCAGCCCCAGCATTTT.